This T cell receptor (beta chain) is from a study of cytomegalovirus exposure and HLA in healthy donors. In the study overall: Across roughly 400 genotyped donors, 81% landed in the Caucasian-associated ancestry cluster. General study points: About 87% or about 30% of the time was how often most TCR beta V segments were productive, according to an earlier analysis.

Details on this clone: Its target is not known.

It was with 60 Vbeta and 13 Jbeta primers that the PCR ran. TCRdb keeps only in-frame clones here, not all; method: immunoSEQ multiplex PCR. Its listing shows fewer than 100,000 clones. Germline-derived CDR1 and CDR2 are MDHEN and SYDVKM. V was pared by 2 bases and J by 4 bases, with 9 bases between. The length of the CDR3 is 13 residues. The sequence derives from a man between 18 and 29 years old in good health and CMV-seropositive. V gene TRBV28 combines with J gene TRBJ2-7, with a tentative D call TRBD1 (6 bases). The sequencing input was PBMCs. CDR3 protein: CASSLVRGYEQYF. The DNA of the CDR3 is TGTGCCAGCAGTTTAGTCAGGGGTTACGAGCAGTACTTC. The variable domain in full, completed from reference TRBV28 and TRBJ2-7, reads DVKVTQSSRYLVKRTGEKVFLECVQDMDHENMFWYRQDPGLGLRLIYFSYDVKMKEKGDIPEGYSVSREKKERFSLILESASTNQTSMYLCASSLVRGYEQYFGPGTRLTVT.